The present TCR beta chain was sequenced within a study of cytomegalovirus exposure and HLA in healthy donors. Regarding this clone: The antigen is unknown.

Points from the study as a whole: Researchers reported that a few CMV-associated chains were confirmed in vitro as CMV antigen-specific. For cytomegalovirus status, the classifier reportedly gave diagnoses with high specificity and sensitivity.

PCR involved 60 Vbeta and 13 Jbeta primers. Data came from immunoSEQ multiplex PCR; TCRdb stores just in-frame clones and leaves some out. This sample has under 140,000 clones, with 78% found just once. Germline CDR1 SGDLS, CDR2 YYNGEE. V lost 0 bases to trimming and J lost 8 bases, with 9 bases between them. The CDR3 covers 13 residues. The receptor comes from a woman aged 25 to 45 in good health and CMV-seronegative. Sequenced input: PBMCs. This chain uses TRBV9 with TRBJ2-1; maybe TRBD1 (5 bases). CDR3 amino acids: CASSVELGHEQFF. CDR3 in DNA: TGTGCCAGCAGCGTAGAACTGGGGCATGAGCAGTTCTTC.